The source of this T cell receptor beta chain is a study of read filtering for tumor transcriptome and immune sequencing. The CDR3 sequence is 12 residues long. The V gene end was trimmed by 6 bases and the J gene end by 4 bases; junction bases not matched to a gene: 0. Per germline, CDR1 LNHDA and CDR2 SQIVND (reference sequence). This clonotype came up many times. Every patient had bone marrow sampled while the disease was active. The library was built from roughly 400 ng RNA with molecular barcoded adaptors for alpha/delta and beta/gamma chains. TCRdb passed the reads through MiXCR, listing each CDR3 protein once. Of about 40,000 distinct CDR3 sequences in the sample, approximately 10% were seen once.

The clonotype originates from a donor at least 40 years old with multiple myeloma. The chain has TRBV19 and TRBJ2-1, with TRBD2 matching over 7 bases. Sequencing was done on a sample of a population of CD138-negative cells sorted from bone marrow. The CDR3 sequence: CASSGGYNEQFF. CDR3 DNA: TGTGCCAGTAGCGGGGGGTACAATGAGCAGTTCTTC.